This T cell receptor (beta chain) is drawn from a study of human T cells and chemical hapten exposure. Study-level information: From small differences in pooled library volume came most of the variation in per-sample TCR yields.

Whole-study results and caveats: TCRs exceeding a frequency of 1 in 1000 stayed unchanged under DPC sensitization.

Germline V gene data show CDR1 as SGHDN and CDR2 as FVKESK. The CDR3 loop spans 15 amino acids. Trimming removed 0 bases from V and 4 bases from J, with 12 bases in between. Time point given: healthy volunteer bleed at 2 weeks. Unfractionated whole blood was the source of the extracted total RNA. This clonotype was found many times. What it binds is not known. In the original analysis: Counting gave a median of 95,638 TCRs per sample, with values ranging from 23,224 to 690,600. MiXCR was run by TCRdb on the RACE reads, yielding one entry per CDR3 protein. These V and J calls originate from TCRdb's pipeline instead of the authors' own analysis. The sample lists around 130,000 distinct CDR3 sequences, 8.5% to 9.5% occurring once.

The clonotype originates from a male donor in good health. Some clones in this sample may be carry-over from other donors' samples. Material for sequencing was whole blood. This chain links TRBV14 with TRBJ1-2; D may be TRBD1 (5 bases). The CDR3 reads CASSQDRKQAYGYTF. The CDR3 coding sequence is TGTGCCAGCAGCCAAGATCGGAAACAGGCCTATGGCTACACCTTC.